Below, one T cell receptor beta chain is given with its context. This clone's antigen is unknown. No base quality information exists; no much larger clone differs at one position. The sample originates from a study of identical twins (dated by TCRdb to about 2016). Some background on the complete study: TCR alpha and beta repertoires from monozygotic twins, unrelated adults of various ages and cord blood were deep-sequenced to test whether fetal clonotypes persist. Replicate twin experiments were performed at different times using different library preparation protocols to rule out contamination. General study outcomes and caveats: Excess twin sharing in beta out-of-frame sequences was weaker because fewer shared sequences lowered the signal-to-noise ratio. Abundant cord blood beta clonotypes had fewer insertions, young adult naive repertoires showed a similar but weaker trend, and memory repertoires showed no such trend. Zero-insertion analyses could be partly confounded by invariant T cells such as MAIT and iNKT, though diverse VJ usage argued against such confounding for most clonotypes. Out-of-frame TCR alpha sequences shared between twins showed an excess of low generation-probability sequences compared with coincidental sharing between unrelated individuals. Conclusions relied on cross-sectional statistical analysis, since the same donors could not be followed over many years. In monozygotic twins, recombination models systematically underestimated out-of-frame TCR alpha sharing, but the models matched the sharing seen between unrelated individuals.

The CDR3 measures 15 amino acids from cysteine to phenylalanine. CDR3 DNA is the only sequence kept; it has 45 bases, read in frame from the first base. Via the germline V gene, CDR1 is SGHNT and CDR2 YENEEA. Deletion took 8 bases off V and 0 bases off J, with a span of 16 bases between the germline ends. Library generation was performed with 5' RACE. The sample was run on an Illumina HiSeq 2000. Template switching introduced a universal primer binding site; the final cDNA contained a unique molecular identifier, enabling accurate counting of TCR cDNA molecules. Specific primers in the conserved constant-segment region were used to synthesize first-strand cDNA for TCR alpha and beta chains. Each cDNA library was double barcoded, with a SMART-Mk sample barcode plus Illumina barcodes, to control for contamination. Two successive PCR steps introduced TruSeq adapter sequences along with Illumina sample barcodes. Sequencing of the TCR alpha and beta cDNA libraries was done on the Illumina HiSeq platform using custom primers. Processing in the source paper ran as follows. Unique molecular identifiers were extracted from raw reads with MiGEC, and CDR3 positions were determined with MiXCR. Recombination models were inferred per individual with the repgenHMM and IGoR tools using an EM algorithm. Shared clonotypes were analyzed with the tcR package in R, and sharing was normalized by the product of cloneset sizes. Out-of-frame nonproductive sequences were analyzed to study raw recombination free of thymic and clonal selection effects. TCRdb reprocessed the public reads (quality trimming at Q25 with fastp, clone calling with MiXCR) and kept in-frame beta chains. A single entry per CDR3 protein holds the most common genes and DNA from its merged rows. TCRdb, not the original authors, processed these V and J calls. For this sample the table gives under 300,000 distinct CDR3 sequences, of which around 15% were detected only once. 8.5% to 10% of the sample is held by the ten biggest clonotypes.

Every donor was a healthy Caucasian. Miltenyi CD45RO+ enrichment and human naive T-cell isolation kits were used to isolate memory (CD45RO+) and naive T cells from PBMC. Recombination connected TRBV11-3 to TRBJ1-1; TRBD1 is possibly the D segment (5 matching bases). The sample was memory (CD45RO+) T cells sorted from blood. The sample's cell subset or site label is to be understood as: CD45RO+ enriched T cells. The clonotype comes from a woman younger than 35 in good health. CDR3 loop: CASLRDGTLNTEAFF. In nucleotides, the sequence is TGTGCCAGCCTCCGGGACGGCACTTTGAACACTGAAGCTTTCTTT.